This T cell receptor (beta chain) was documented in a study of monozygotic twins with inflammatory bowel disease. Reanalyzing the 5' RACE reads, TCRdb keeps one entry per CDR3 protein, without DNA. This sample contains approximately 400,000 distinct CDR3 sequences. Germline V gene sequence: CDR1 SGHAT, CDR2 FQNNGV. The CDR3 is made up of 18 amino acids. The rearrangement links TRBV11-2 to TRBJ2-2; TCRdb reports TRBD2, a call that lacks DNA to check it against. This receptor was taken from a human donor with ulcerative colitis or Crohn's disease, or a healthy co-twin of an affected twin (not recorded which). The material sequenced was blood. The CDR3 region is CASSLNPLRGAGPGELFF.